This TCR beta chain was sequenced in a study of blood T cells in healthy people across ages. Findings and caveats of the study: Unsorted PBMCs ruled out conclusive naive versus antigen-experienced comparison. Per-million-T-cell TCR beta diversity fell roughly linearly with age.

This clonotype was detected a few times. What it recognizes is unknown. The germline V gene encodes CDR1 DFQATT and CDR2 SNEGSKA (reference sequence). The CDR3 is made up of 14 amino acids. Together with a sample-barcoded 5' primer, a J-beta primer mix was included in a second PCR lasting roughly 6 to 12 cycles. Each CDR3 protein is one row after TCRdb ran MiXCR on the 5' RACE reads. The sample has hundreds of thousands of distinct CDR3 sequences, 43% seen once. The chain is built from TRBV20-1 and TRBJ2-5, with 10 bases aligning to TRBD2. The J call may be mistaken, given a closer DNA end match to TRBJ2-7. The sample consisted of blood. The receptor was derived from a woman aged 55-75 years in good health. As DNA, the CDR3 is TGCAGTGCTGGCGGAGCGGGGGGGCCAGGCGAGCAGTACTTC. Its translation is CSAGGAGGPGEQYF.